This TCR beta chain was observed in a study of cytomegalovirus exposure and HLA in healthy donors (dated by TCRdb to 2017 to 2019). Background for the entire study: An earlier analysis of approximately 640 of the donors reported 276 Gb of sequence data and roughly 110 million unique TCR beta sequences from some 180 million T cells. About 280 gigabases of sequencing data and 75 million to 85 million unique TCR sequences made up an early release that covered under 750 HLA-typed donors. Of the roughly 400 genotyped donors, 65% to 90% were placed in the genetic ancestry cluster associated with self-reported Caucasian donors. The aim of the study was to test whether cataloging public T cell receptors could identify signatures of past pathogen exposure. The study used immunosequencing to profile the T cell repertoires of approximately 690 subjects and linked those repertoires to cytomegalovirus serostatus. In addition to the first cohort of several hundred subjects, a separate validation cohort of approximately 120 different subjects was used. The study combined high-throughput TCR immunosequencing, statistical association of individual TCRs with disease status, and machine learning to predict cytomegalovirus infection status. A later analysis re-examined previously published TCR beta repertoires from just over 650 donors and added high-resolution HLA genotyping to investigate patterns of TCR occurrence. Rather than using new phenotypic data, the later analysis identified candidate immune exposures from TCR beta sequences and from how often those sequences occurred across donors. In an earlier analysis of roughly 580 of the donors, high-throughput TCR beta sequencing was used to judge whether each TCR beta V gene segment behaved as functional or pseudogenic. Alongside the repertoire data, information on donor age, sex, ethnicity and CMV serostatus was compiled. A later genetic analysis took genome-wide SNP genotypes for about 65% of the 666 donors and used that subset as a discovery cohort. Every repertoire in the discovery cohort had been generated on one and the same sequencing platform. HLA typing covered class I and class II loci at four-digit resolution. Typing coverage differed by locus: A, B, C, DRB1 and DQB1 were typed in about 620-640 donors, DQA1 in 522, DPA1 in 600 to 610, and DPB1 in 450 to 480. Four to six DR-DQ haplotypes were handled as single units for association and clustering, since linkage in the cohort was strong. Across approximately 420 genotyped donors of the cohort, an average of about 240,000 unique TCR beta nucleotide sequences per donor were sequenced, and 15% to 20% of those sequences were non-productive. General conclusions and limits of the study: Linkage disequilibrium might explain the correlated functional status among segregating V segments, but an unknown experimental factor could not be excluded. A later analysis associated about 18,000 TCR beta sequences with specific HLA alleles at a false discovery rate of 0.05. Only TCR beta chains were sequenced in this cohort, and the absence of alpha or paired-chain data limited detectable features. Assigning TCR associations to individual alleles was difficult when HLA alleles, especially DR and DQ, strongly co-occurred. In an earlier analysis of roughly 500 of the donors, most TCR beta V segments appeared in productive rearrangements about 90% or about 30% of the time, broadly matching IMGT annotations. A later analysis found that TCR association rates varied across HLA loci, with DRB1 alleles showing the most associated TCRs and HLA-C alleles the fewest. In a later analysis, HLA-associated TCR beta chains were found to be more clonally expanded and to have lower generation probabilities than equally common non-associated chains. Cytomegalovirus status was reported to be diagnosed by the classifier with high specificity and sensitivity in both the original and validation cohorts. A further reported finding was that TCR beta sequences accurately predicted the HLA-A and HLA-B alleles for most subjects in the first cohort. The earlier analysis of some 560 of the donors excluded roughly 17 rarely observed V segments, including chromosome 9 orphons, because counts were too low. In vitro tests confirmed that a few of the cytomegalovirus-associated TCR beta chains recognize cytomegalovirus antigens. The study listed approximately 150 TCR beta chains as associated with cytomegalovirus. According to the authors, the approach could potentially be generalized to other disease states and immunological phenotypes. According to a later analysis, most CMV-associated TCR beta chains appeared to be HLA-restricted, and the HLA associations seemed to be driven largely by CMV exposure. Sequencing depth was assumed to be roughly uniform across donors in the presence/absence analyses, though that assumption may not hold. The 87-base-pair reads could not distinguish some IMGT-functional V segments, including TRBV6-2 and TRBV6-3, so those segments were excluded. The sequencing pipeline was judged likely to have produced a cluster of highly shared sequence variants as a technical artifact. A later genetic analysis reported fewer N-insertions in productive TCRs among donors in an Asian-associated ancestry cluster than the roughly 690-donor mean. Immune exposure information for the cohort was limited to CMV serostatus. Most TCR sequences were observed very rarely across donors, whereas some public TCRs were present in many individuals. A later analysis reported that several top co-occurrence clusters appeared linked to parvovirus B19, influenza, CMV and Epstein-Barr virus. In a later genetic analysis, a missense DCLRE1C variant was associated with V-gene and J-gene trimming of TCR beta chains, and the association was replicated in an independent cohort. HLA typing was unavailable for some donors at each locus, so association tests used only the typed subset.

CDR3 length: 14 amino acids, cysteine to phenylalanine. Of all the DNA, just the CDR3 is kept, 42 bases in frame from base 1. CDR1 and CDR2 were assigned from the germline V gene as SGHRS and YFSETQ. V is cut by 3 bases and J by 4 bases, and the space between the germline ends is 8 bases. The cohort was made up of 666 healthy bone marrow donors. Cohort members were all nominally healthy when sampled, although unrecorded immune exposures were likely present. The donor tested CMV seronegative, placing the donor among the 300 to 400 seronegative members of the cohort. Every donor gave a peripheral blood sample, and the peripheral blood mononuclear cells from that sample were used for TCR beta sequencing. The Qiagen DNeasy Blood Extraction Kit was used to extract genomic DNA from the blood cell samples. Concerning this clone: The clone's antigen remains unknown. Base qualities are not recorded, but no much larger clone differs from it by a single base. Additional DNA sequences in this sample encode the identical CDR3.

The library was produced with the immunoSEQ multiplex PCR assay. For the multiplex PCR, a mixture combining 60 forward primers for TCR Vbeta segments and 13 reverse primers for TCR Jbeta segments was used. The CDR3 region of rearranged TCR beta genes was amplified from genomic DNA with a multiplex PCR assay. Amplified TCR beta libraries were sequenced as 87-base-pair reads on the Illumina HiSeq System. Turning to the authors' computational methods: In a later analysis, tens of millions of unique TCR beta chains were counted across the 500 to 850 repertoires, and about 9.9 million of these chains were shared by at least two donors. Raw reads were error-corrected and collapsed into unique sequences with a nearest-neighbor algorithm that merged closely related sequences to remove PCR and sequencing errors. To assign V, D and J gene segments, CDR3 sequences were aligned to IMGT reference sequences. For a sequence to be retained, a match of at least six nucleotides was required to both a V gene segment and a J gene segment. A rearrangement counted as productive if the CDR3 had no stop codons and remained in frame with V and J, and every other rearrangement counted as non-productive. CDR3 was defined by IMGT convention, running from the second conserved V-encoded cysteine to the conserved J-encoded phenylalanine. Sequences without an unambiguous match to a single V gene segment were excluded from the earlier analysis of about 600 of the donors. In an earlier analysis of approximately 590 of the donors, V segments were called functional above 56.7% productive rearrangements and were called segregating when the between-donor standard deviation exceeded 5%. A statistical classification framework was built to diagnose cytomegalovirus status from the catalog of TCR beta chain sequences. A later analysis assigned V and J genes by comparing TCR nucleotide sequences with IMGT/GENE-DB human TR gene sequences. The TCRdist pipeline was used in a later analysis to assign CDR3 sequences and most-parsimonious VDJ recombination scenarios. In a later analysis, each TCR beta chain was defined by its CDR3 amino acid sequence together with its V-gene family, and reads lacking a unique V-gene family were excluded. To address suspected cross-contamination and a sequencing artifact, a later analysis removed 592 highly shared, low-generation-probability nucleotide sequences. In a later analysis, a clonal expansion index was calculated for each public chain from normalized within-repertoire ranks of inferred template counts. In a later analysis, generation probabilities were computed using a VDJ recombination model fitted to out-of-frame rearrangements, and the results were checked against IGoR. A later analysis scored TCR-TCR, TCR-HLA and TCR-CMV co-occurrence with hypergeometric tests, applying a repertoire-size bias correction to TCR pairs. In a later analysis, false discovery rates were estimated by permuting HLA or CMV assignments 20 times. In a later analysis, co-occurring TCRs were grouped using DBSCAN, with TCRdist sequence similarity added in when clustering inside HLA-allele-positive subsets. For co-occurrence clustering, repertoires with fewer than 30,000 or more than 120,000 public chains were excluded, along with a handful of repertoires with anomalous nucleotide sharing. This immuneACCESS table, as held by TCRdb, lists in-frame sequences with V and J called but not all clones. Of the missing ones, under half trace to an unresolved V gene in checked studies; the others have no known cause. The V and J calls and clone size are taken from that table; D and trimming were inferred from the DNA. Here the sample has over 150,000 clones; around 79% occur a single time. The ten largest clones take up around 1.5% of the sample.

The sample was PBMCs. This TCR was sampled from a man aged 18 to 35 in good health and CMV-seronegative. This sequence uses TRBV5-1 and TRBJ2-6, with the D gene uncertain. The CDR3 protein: CASSSGSGANVLTF. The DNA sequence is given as TGCGCCAGCAGCTCAGGATCCGGGGCCAACGTCCTGACTTTC.